Following are 11 T cell receptor beta chains from one sample sequenced in a study of blood T cell repertoires in COVID-19. Measured with immunoSEQ multiplex PCR; TCRdb has only the in-frame clones, and not every one. The data show under 500,000 clones, around 88% seen once. The sample consisted of peripheral blood. The receptors were gathered from a woman younger than 45 with acute or convalescent COVID-19.

The gene calls are TRBV7-8 and TRBJ2-7, with a weak D call TRBD1 (5 bases). Germline CDR1 and CDR2: SGHVS and FQNEAQ. This CDR3 region has 14 residues. V lost 5 bases and J 6 bases, leaving 17 bases between the germline ends. CDR3 sequence: CASSTTTAASEQYF. The CDR3 DNA follows: TGTGCCAGCAGCACGACGACAGCAGCCAGCGAGCAGTACTTC.

The CDR3 sequence is CASSLSIRGVSYEQYF. Written as DNA, the CDR3 is TGTGCCAGCAGTTTATCGATCCGGGGAGTAAGCTACGAGCAGTACTTC. This chain joins TRBV27 and TRBJ2-7; D is possibly TRBD2 (5 bases). Trimming took off 0 bases at V and 3 bases at J, with 15 bases between the two ends. Germline V gene sequence: CDR1 MNHEY, CDR2 SMNVEV (reference sequence). This CDR3 has 16 amino acids.

The J gene is TRBJ2-2, the V gene TRBV9, with TRBD1 identical over 8 bases. This CDR3 has 16 amino acids. Germline CDR1 reads SGDLS; CDR2 reads YYNGEE. The V gene end was trimmed by 3 bases and the J gene end by 3 bases; junction bases not matched to a gene: 7. CDR3 DNA sequence: TGTGCCAGCAGCGACGGACAGGGACGGGACACCGGGGAGCTGTTTTTT. Protein sequence: CASSDGQGRDTGELFF.

The chain has TRBV7-2 and TRBJ2-5; 8 bases align to TRBD2. CDR3 length: 14 residues. J lost 4 bases, V lost 3 bases, and 4 bases had no gene match. Germline assignment: CDR1 SGHTA and CDR2 FQGNSA. The CDR3 protein is CASSFPGTRETQYF. In DNA, the CDR3 is TGTGCCAGCAGCTTCCCGGGGACTAGAGAGACCCAGTACTTC.

The chain recombines TRBV3-1 (or the pseudogene TRBV3-2) with TRBJ2-3, with TRBD1 identical over 7 bases. Trimming took 1 base from V and 11 from J; bases not matched to a gene: 3. Germline V gene lookup returns CDR1 LGHDT and CDR2 YNNKEL (reference sequence). This CDR3 is built from 12 residues. CDR3 amino acids: CASSQGRTGQYF. The CDR3 bases are TGTGCCAGCAGCCAAGGTAGGACAGGGCAGTATTTT.

The V and J genes are TRBV21-1 and TRBJ1-1; the table's TRBD1 call for D was not verified on the DNA. TRBV21-1 is a pseudogene locus. The CDR3 totals 9 residues. CDR3 nucleotides: TGTGCCTGGACACTTGAAGCTTTCTTT. Translating gives CAWTLEAFF.

The gene calls are TRBV7-9 and TRBJ1-2; tentatively, D is TRBD1 (5 bases). The CDR3 has 14 residues. Germline CDR1 is SEHNR and CDR2 is FQNEAQ (reference sequence). Trimming shortened V by 10 bases and J by 4 bases, and 19 bases separated the two germline ends. This CDR3 is CATGDLARLYGYTF. The CDR3 region has the DNA TGTGCCACGGGGGACTTGGCTCGGCTCTATGGCTACACCTTC.

The chain carries TRBV30 and TRBJ1-1; D is perhaps TRBD1 (5 bases). V was trimmed by 7 bases and J by 0 bases, leaving 18 bases between them. The CDR3 has 15 amino acids. CDR1 and CDR2 from the germline V gene are GTSNPN and SVGIG (reference sequence). This CDR3 reads CASHRRYRLNTEAFF. In nucleotides, the CDR3 is TGTGCCTCGCACAGACGTTACAGGTTGAACACTGAAGCTTTCTTT.

On this clone: The CDR3 end shows no conserved phenylalanine or tryptophan, and so a read error is likely. The limits of the CDR3 on the DNA are not certain, so only TCRdb's listed CDR3 is given. This chain joins TRBV6-5 and TRBJ2-3; the tabulated D call, TRBD2, remains unverified against the DNA. The germline gives CDR1 MNHEY, CDR2 SVGAGI. The CDR3 is 15 amino acids in total, end residues counted. The CDR3 here is CASSAEGLAGGKGIL.

The chain joins TRBV20-1 to TRBJ2-5, with no clear D. With 0 bases removed from V and 5 bases from J, the gap between germline ends came to 4 bases. Germline V CDR1 and CDR2: DFQATT, SNEGSKA (reference sequence). The CDR3 is 11 amino acids. For the CDR3, the DNA is TGCAGTGCTAGAGATCCGGAGACCCAGTACTTC. It codes for CSARDPETQYF.

With respect to this clone: At the DNA level, this CDR3 is encoded by other sequences in the same sample as well. This chain joins TRBV27 and TRBJ1-6; no clear D gene. This CDR3 has 12 amino acids. Trimming pared 5 bases from V and 7 bases from J, leaving 6 bases between. Germline assignment: CDR1 MNHEY and CDR2 SMNVEV (reference sequence). CDR3 residues: CASSPLNSPLHF. The CDR3 DNA sequence: TGTGCCAGCAGTCCCTTAAATTCACCCCTCCACTTT.